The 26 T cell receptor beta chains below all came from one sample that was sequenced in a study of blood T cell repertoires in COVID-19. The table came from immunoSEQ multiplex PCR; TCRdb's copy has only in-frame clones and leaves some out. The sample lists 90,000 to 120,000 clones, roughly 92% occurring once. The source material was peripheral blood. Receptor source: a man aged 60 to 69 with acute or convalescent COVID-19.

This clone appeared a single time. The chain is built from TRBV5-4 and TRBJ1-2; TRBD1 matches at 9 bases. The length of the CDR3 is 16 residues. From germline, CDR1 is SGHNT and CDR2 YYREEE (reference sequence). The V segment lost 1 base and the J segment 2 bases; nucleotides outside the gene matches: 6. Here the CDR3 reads CASSLRDRAANYGYTF. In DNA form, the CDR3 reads TGTGCCAGCAGCTTGAGGGACAGGGCCGCAAACTATGGCTACACCTTC.

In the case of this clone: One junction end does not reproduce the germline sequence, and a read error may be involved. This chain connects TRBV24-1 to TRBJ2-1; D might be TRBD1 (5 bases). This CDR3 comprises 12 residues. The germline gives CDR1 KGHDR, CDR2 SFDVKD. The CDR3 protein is CATTPSDTSRVF. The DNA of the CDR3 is TGTGCCACCACCCCCTCAGATACGTCCAGGGTCTTC.

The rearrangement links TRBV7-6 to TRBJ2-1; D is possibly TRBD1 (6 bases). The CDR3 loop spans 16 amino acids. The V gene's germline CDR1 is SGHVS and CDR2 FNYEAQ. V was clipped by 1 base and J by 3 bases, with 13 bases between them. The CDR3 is CASSLVGAGDYNEQFF. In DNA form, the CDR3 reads TGTGCCAGCAGCTTAGTGGGGGCAGGGGACTACAATGAGCAGTTCTTC. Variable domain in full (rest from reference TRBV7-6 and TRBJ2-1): GAGVSQSPRYKVTKRGQDVALRCDPISGHVSLYWYRQALGQGPEFLTYFNYEAQQDKSGLPNDRFSAERPEGSISTLTIQRTEQRDSAMYRCASSLVGAGDYNEQFFGPGTRLTVL.

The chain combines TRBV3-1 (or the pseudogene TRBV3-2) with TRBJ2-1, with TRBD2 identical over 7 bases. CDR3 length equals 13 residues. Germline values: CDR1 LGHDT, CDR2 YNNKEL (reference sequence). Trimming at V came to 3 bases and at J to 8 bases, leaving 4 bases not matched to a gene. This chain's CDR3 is CASSHLAVDEQFF. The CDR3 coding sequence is TGTGCCAGCAGCCATCTAGCGGTAGATGAGCAGTTCTTC.

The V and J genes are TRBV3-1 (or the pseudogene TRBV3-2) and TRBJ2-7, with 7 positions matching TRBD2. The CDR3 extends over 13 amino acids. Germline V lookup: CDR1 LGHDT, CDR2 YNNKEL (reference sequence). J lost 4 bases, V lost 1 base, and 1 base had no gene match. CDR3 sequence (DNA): TGTGCCAGCAGCCAAGCAGCGGGATACGAGCAGTACTTC. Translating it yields CASSQAAGYEQYF.

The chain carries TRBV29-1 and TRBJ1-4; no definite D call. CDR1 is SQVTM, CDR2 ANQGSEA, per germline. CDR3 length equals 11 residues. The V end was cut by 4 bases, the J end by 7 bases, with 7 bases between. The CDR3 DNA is TGCAGCGTTGGAGCGAGTGAAAAACTGTTTTTT. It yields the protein CSVGASEKLFF.

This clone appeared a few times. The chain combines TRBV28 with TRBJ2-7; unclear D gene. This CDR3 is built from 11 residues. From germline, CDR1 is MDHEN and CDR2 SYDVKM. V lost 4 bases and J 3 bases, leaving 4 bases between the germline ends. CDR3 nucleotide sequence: TGTGCCAGCAGTTCCAGCTACGAGCAGTACTTC. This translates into CASSSSYEQYF.

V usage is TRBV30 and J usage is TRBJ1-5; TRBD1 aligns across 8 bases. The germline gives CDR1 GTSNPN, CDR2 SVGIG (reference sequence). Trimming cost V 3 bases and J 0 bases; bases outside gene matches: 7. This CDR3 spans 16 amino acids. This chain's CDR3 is CAWSKNRGSSNQPQHF. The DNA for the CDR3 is TGTGCCTGGAGCAAAAACAGGGGGAGTAGCAATCAGCCCCAGCATTTT.

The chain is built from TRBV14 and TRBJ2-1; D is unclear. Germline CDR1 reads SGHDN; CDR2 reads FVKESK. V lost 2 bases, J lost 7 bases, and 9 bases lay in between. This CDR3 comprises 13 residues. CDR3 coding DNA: TGTGCCAGCAGCCAATCTTTTCCGAATGAGCAGTTCTTC. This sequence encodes CASSQSFPNEQFF.

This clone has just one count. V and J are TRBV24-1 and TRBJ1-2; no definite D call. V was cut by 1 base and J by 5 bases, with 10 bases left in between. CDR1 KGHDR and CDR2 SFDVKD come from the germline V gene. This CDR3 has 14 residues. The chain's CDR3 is CATSDFPSGYGYTF. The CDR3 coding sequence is TGTGCCACCAGTGATTTCCCCTCGGGGTATGGCTACACCTTC.

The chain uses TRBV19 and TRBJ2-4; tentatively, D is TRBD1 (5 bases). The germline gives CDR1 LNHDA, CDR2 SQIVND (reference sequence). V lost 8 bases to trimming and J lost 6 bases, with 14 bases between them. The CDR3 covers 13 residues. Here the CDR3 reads CASSRGRGNIQYF. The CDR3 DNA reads TGTGCCAGTTCTAGGGGTAGGGGAAACATTCAGTACTTC.

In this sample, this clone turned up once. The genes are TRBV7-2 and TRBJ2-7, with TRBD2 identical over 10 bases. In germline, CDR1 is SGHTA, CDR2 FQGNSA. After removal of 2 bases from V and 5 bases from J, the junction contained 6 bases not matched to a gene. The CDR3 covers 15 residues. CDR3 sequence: CASSLTLAGVNEQYV. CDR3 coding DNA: TGTGCCAGCAGCTTAACCCTAGCGGGAGTTAACGAGCAGTACGTC.

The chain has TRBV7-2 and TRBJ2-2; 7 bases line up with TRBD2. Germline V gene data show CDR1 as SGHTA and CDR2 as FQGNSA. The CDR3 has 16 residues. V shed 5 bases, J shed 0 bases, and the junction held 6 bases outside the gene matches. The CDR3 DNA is TGTGCCAGCAGCCCCCGGGAGGCCGCGAACACCGGGGAGCTGTTTTTT. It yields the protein CASSPREAANTGELFF.

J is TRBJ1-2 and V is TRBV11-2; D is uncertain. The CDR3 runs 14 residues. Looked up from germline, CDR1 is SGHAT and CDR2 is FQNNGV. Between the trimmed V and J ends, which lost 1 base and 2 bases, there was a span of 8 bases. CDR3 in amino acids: CASSLGVGNYGYTF. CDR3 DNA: TGTGCCAGCAGCTTAGGGGTCGGGAACTATGGCTACACCTTC.

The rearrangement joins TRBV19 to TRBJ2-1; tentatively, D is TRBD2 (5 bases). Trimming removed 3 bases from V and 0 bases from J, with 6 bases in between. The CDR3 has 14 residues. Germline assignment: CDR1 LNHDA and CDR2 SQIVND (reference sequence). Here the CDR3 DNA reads TGTGCCAGTAGTATCCGGGGCTCCTACAATGAGCAGTTCTTC. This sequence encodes CASSIRGSYNEQFF.

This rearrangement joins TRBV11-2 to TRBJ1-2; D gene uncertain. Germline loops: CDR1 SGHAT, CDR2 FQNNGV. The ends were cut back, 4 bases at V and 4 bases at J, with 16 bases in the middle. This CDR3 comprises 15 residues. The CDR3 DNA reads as TGTGCCAGCAGCTCCTGGGGAGGGCCACGCTATGGCTACACCTTC. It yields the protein CASSSWGGPRYGYTF.

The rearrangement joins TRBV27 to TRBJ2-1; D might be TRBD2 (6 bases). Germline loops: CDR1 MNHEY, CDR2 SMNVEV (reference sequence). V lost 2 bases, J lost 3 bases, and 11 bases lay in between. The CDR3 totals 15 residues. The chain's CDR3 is CASSLTGDYYNEQFF. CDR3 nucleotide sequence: TGTGCCAGCAGTTTAACGGGGGATTACTACAATGAGCAGTTCTTC.

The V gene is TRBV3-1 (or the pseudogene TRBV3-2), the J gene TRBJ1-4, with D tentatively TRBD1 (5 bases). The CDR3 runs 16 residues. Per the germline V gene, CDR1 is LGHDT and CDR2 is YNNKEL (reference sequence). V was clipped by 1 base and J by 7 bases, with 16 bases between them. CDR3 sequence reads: CASSQGGSGWGEKLFF. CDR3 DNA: TGTGCCAGCAGCCAAGGGGGCTCCGGGTGGGGTGAAAAACTGTTTTTT.

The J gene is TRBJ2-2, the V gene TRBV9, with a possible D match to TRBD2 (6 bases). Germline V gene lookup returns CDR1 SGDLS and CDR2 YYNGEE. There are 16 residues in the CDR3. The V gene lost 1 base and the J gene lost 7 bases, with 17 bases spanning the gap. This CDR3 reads CASSVQTGDVGGELFF. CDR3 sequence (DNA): TGTGCCAGCAGCGTACAAACGGGAGATGTGGGCGGGGAGCTGTTTTTT.

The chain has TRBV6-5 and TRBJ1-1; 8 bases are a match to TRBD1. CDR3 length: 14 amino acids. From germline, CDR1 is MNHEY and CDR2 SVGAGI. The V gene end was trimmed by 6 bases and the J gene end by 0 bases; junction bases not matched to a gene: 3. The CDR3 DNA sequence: TGTGCCAGCAGCTTGGACAGGGTGAACACTGAAGCTTTCTTT. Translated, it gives CASSLDRVNTEAFF.

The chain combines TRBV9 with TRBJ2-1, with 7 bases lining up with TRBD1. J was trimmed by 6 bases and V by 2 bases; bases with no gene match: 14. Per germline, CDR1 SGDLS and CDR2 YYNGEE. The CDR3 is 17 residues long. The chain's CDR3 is CASSVKGGALAGNEQFF. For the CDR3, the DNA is TGTGCCAGCAGCGTGAAAGGGGGCGCATTGGCGGGCAATGAGCAGTTCTTC.

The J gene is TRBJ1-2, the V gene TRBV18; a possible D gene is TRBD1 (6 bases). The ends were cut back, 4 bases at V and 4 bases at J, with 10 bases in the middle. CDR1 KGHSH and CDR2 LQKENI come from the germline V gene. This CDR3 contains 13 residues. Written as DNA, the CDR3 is TGTGCCAGCTCACTGGACAGACCCTATGGCTACACCTTC. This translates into CASSLDRPYGYTF.

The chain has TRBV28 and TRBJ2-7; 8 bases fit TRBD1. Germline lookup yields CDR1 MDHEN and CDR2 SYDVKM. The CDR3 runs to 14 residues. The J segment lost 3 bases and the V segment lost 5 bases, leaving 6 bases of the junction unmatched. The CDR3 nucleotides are TGTGCCAGCAGTCGGGCAGGGGGCTTCTACGAGCAGTACTTC. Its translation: CASSRAGGFYEQYF.

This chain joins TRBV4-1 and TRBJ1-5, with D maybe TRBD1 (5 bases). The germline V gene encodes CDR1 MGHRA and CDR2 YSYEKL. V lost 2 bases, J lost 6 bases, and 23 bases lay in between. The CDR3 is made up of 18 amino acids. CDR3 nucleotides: TGCGCCAGCAGCCAACACTCCGGGACTGGCCCGGGGAGTCAGCCCCAGCATTTT. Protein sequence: CASSQHSGTGPGSQPQHF.

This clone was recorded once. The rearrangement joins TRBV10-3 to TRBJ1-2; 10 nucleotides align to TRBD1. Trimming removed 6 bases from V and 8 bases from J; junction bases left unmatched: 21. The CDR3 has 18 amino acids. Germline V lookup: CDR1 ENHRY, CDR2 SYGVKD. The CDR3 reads CAIRSLPYPGQGLRGYTF. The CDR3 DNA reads TGTGCCATCAGATCCTTACCCTATCCGGGACAGGGGTTAAGAGGCTACACCTTC.

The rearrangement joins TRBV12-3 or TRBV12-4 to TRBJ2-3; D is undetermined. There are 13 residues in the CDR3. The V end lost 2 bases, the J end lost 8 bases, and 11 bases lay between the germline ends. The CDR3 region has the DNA TGTGCCAGCAGTTTATTTCCGGTCGGTACGCAGTATTTT. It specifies CASSLFPVGTQYF.